The 6 T cell receptor beta chains below were found in one sample sequenced in a study of T cell responses to AZD1222 COVID-19 vaccine. Profiled with immunoSEQ multiplex PCR; TCRdb holds only in-frame clones, not every one. The sample consists of about 130,000 clones, more than 90% of them appearing once. The sequenced sample was peripheral blood, obtained 28 days after the second AZD1222 dose. These receptors all come from an adult who received the AZD1222 COVID-19 vaccine.

This clone was counted a few times. The chain uses TRBV2 and TRBJ1-1; the D gene is possibly TRBD1 (6 bases). The V and J ends lost 2 bases and 4 bases respectively, with 11 bases between them. CDR1 is SNHLY, CDR2 FYNNEI, per germline. CDR3 length equals 14 residues. The CDR3 DNA reads as TGTGCCAGCAGTGAATTCGGCAGGGGCACTGAAGCTTTCTTT. Protein sequence: CASSEFGRGTEAFF.

The chain couples TRBV7-9 to TRBJ1-4; TRBD1 is a possible D gene (6 bases). The CDR3 is 19 residues long. Trimming left V 7 bases short and J 7 bases short, with 31 bases between. The germline V gene encodes CDR1 SEHNR and CDR2 FQNEAQ (reference sequence). This chain's CDR3 is CASTLTPGGSIRRVEKLFF. In nucleotides, the CDR3 is TGTGCCAGCACCCTAACCCCCGGGGGCTCAATAAGACGCGTTGAAAAACTGTTTTTT.

The chain recombines TRBV7-6 with TRBJ2-3; TRBD1 agrees at 9 bases. V was clipped by 1 base and J by 14 bases; unmatched bases: 4. The CDR3 contains 12 residues. Germline V gene data show CDR1 as SGHVS and CDR2 as FNYEAQ. CDR3: CASSLGDRVSYF. DNA for the CDR3: TGTGCCAGCAGCTTAGGGGACAGGGTTTCGTATTTT.

The rearrangement links TRBV19 to TRBJ2-3, with D hard to call. CDR1 is LNHDA and CDR2 is SQIVND in the germline V gene (reference sequence). V lost 0 bases and J 5 bases, leaving 6 bases between the germline ends. The CDR3 contains 13 residues. The CDR3 loop reads CASSIEVQDTQYF. For the CDR3, the DNA is TGTGCCAGTAGTATAGAGGTGCAAGATACGCAGTATTTT.

The rearrangement links TRBV4-2 to TRBJ2-5, with D unclear. CDR3 length equals 16 residues. Germline CDR1 and CDR2: LGHNA and YNFKEQ. The germline V and J ends were trimmed by 0 bases and 4 bases, with 15 bases remaining between them. CDR3 in amino acids: CASSQDFIRAPETQYF. In DNA, the CDR3 is TGTGCCAGCAGCCAAGATTTTATAAGGGCTCCAGAGACCCAGTACTTC.

This clone was recorded a few times. This chain connects TRBV18 to TRBJ1-1, with D tentatively TRBD1 (6 bases). CDR3 length equals 13 residues. The V and J ends lost 6 bases and 3 bases respectively, with 11 bases between them. Germline CDR1 reads KGHSH; CDR2 reads LQKENI. The CDR3 spells CASSIGGDTEAFF. For the CDR3, the DNA is TGTGCCAGCTCGATCGGGGGCGACACTGAAGCTTTCTTT.